What follows are 9 T cell receptor beta chains derived from one specimen sequenced in a study of radiotherapy plus CTLA-4 blockade in lung cancer. Clones were sequenced by immunoSEQ multiplex PCR, and TCRdb holds only the in-frame ones, with some missing. The table shows about 51,000 clones, with roughly 83% occurring only once. The material sequenced was peripheral blood, taken from a patient treated with radiotherapy plus ipilimumab. The receptors here all came from a human donor with non-small cell lung cancer who had a complete response to radiotherapy plus ipilimumab.

CDR3 residues: CAWSPKTTGLAGAFF. As DNA, the CDR3 is TGTGCCTGGAGTCCTAAAACTACGGGACTAGCAGGGGCGTTCTTC. This chain uses TRBV30 with TRBJ2-1; 9 nucleotides match TRBD2. V lost 2 bases and J lost 15; bases outside the gene matches: 17. The CDR3 covers 15 residues. Germline V gene sequence: CDR1 GTSNPN, CDR2 SVGIG (reference sequence).

This clone was observed a single time. The chain joins TRBV7-2 to TRBJ2-2; possible D gene TRBD2, 5 bases. The CDR3 has 14 amino acids. The V and J ends lost 5 bases and 1 base respectively, with 8 bases between them. Germline V gives CDR1 SGHTA, CDR2 FQGNSA. The CDR3 loop reads CASSPTRNTGELFF. CDR3 nucleotides: TGTGCCAGCAGCCCAACTAGGAACACCGGGGAGCTGTTTTTT.

The rearrangement joins TRBV7-2 to TRBJ1-5; D is unclear. The CDR3 totals 13 residues. Germline CDR1 is SGHTA and CDR2 is FQGNSA. With 5 bases removed from V and 8 bases from J, the gap between germline ends came to 13 bases. The DNA of the CDR3 is TGTGCCAGCAGCCCCCGTCGGTTGGAGCCCCAGCATTTT. Residues: CASSPRRLEPQHF.

The chain links TRBV10-3 to TRBJ1-2; TRBD1 aligns across 7 bases. The CDR3 sequence is 14 residues long. The germline V gene has CDR1 ENHRY and CDR2 SYGVKD. V lost 5 bases to trimming and J lost 1 base; unmatched junction nucleotides: 4. CDR3 sequence reads: CAISSGQLNYGYTF. The CDR3 nucleotides read TGTGCCATCAGTTCGGGACAGCTTAACTATGGCTACACCTTC.

This chain uses TRBV2 with TRBJ2-2; no clear D. CDR1 SNHLY and CDR2 FYNNEI come from the germline V gene. The CDR3 is made up of 12 amino acids. V was clipped by 7 bases and J by 2 bases, with 5 bases between them. Here the CDR3 reads CASNTNTGELFF. CDR3 DNA sequence: TGTGCCAGCAACACCAACACCGGGGAGCTGTTTTTT.

As for this clone: At one boundary the junction diverges from the germline segment, which might be a read error. The chain carries TRBV2 and TRBJ1-1; 7 bases are a match to TRBD1. The germline V gene encodes CDR1 SNHLY and CDR2 FYNNEI. This CDR3 spans 15 amino acids. Written as DNA, the CDR3 is TGTGCCAGCCGTGAAGGGGGCCACATGAACACTGAAGCTTTCTTT. Encoded protein: CASREGGHMNTEAFF.

V is TRBV7-2 and J is TRBJ2-1; 8 bases are a match to TRBD2. Looked up from germline, CDR1 is SGHTA and CDR2 is FQGNSA. The V and J ends lost 2 bases and 4 bases, in that order; junction bases with no gene match: 7. This CDR3 region has 16 residues. The chain's CDR3 is CASSLIFSGAYNEQFF. CDR3 nucleotide sequence: TGTGCCAGCAGCTTAATCTTTAGCGGGGCGTACAATGAGCAGTTCTTC.

The chain uses TRBV18 and TRBJ1-4; possible D gene TRBD1, 5 bases. Germline CDR1 KGHSH, CDR2 LQKENI. V lost 3 bases, J lost 2 bases, and 13 bases lay in between. This CDR3 region has 16 residues. The chain's CDR3 is CASSPQSGGTNEKLFF. The CDR3 nucleotides read TGTGCCAGCTCACCCCAGAGCGGGGGGACTAATGAAAAACTGTTTTTT.

The chain recombines TRBV13 with TRBJ1-2; D uncertain. V lost 6 bases, J lost 2 bases, and 19 bases lay in between. The CDR3 runs to 16 residues. From germline, CDR1 is PRHDT and CDR2 FYEKMQ (reference sequence). CDR3: CASRRPLDRPNYGYTF. In nucleotides, the CDR3 is TGTGCCAGCAGACGCCCCCTAGACCGACCAAACTATGGCTACACCTTC.